This T cell receptor beta chain was captured in a study of CD8+CD57+ T cells in acquired aplastic anemia. At the level of the study: Sorted CD4+ and CD8+ cell DNA averaged about 3 ug.

There are 16 residues in the CDR3. The germline V gene has CDR1 LNHDA and CDR2 SQIVND (reference sequence). V shed 2 bases, J shed 3 bases, and the junction held 3 bases outside the gene matches. According to the study, genomic DNA was the template for TCR beta VDJ and CDR3 profiling. TCRdb passed the reads through MiXCR, listing each CDR3 protein once. The table lists 220,000 or so distinct CDR3 sequences, 65% of them singletons. Patients chosen for sequencing had shown CD8+CD57+ cell expansion by flow cytometry. Each patient gave a blood sample that was collected before any therapy had been received.

The J gene is TRBJ2-1, the V gene TRBV19; the match to TRBD2 covers 11 bases. The sequenced sample consisted of sorted CD4+, CD8+, or CD8+CD57+ T cells (not recorded which) from PBMCs. The sequence came from a human donor with aplastic anemia. The CDR3 nucleotides are TGTGCCAGTAGTATATCAGGACTAGCGGGCTACAATGAGCAGTTCTTC. Its protein is CASSISGLAGYNEQFF.